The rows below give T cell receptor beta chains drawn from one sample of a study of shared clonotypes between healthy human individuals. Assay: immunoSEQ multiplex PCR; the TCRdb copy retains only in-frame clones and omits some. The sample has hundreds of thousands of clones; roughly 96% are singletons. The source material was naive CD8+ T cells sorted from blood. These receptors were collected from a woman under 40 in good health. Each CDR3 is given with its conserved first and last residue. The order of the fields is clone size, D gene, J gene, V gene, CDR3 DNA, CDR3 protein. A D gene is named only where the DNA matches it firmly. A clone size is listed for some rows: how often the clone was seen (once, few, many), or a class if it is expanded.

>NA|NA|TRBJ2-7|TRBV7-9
TGTGCCAGCAGCTTAGGCCTAGCAGCCGGCGAGCAGTACTTC
CASSLGLAAGEQYF
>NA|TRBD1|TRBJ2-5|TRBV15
TGTGCCACCAGCAGAGACAAAGGGGGCCTGAAGGAGACCCAGTACTTC
CATSRDKGGLKETQYF
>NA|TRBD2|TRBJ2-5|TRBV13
TGTGCCAGCAGCTACCGACTAGCGGGAGGAGGCGAGACCCAGTACTTC
CASSYRLAGGGETQYF
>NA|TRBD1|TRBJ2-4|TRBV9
TGTGCCAGCAGCGTAGGGGGACAGAACATTCAGTACTTC
CASSVGGQNIQYF
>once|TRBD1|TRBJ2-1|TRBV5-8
TGTGCCAGCAGCTTGGTTGGGACAGCCGGCAATGAGCAGTTCTTC
CASSLVGTAGNEQFF
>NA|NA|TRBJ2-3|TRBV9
TGTGCCAGCAGCCAAGAGGCGGGGAGGACAGATACGCAGTATTTT
CASSQEAGRTDTQYF
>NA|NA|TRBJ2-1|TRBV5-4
TGTGCCAGCAGCTTGGGGGGGTATGAGCAGTTCTTC
CASSLGGYEQFF
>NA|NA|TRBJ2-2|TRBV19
TGTGCCAGTAGTATAGACGGAGCCGGGGAGCTGTTTTTT
CASSIDGAGELFF
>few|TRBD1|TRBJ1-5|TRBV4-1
TGCGCCAGCAGCCGGAACACGGGACAGGGGAATCAGCCCCAGCATTTT
CASSRNTGQGNQPQHF
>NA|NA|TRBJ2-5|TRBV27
TGTGCCAGCAGTTTTGCTTTCCAAGAGACCCAGTACTTC
CASSFAFQETQYF